The 17 T cell receptor beta chains presented below share a single source sample, sequenced in a study of blood T cell repertoires in COVID-19 (dated by TCRdb to 2019 to 2021). The library relied on the immunoSEQ multiplex PCR assay. As stored in TCRdb, this immuneACCESS dataset retains in-frame rearrangements with V and J assigned. A fraction of the clones does not appear; measured against another copy, unresolved V genes explain less than half of the discrepancy, and the remainder lacks a known reason. The sample includes about 240,000 clones, with 80% to 85% observed a single time. Clones ranked in the top ten supply 3.4% of the sample. What was sequenced was peripheral blood. The receptors stem from a woman aged 18-35 years with acute or convalescent COVID-19.

The chain links TRBV10-3 to TRBJ2-1; 7 positions match TRBD2. The CDR3 extends over 13 amino acids. Germline V gives CDR1 ENHRY, CDR2 SYGVKD. V was clipped by 4 bases and J by 10 bases; unmatched bases: 7. The CDR3 spells CAISGGSAREQFF. The CDR3 DNA sequence: TGTGCCATCAGTGGCGGGAGTGCACGCGAGCAGTTCTTC.

The chain uses TRBV5-1 and TRBJ1-1; maybe TRBD1 (5 bases). This CDR3 is 14 amino acids long. Trimming took off 4 bases at V and 4 bases at J, with 14 bases between the two ends. Germline values: CDR1 SGHRS, CDR2 YFSETQ. CDR3 loop: CASSLVGDSTEAFF. In nucleotides, the CDR3 is TGCGCCAGCAGCCTGGTGGGTGACAGCACTGAAGCTTTCTTT.

The chain links TRBV15 to TRBJ1-1; D unresolved. The CDR3 has 13 residues. The V gene's germline CDR1 is LNHNV and CDR2 YYDKDF (reference sequence). V lost 3 bases and J 0 bases, leaving 5 bases between the germline ends. The CDR3 DNA follows: TGTGCCACCAGCAGCACGGTGAACACTGAAGCTTTCTTT. Residues: CATSSTVNTEAFF.

The gene calls are TRBV18 and TRBJ1-6, with a possible D match to TRBD1 (6 bases). Between the trimmed V and J ends, which lost 4 bases and 8 bases, there was a span of 24 bases. The CDR3 runs to 18 residues. Germline V gives CDR1 KGHSH, CDR2 LQKENI. The CDR3 DNA follows: TGTGCCAGCTCACTCGGAACCCTGGGAAACAGGGAACATTCACCCCTCCACTTT. It specifies CASSLGTLGNREHSPLHF.

The CDR3 coding sequence is TGCGCCAGCAGCTTGGAGTTGGCGGGGGCGGCGGGAGATACGCAGTATTTT. This codes for CASSLELAGAAGDTQYF. The V gene is TRBV5-1, the J gene TRBJ2-3; D might be TRBD2 (7 bases). Germline values: CDR1 SGHRS, CDR2 YFSETQ. V lost 0 bases, J lost 5 bases, and 19 bases lay in between. There are 17 residues in the CDR3.

This sequence joins TRBV9 and TRBJ2-7; D unclear. Trimming shortened V by 4 bases and J by 6 bases, and 17 bases separated the two germline ends. The CDR3 totals 14 residues. Germline-derived CDR1 and CDR2 are SGDLS and YYNGEE. The CDR3 reads CASSPDRRVSEQYF. The CDR3 bases are TGTGCCAGCAGCCCAGATAGACGGGTCTCCGAGCAGTACTTC.

The chain recombines TRBV5-1 with TRBJ1-1; D may be TRBD1 (5 bases). CDR1 SGHRS and CDR2 YFSETQ come from the germline V gene. This CDR3 comprises 13 residues. V gave up 4 bases and J gave up 3 bases, with 10 bases separating them. This CDR3 reads CASSGGDYTEAFF. The CDR3 nucleotides read TGCGCCAGCAGCGGTGGGGACTACACTGAAGCTTTCTTT.

The chain employs TRBV6-6 and TRBJ2-1, with D tentatively TRBD2 (6 bases). This CDR3 is built from 15 residues. Germline CDR1 and CDR2: MNHNY and SVGAGI (reference sequence). V was pared by 4 bases and J by 7 bases, with 17 bases between. The CDR3 sequence: CASSLAGPPVNEQFF. CDR3 DNA sequence: TGTGCCAGCAGTTTGGCGGGACCCCCAGTGAATGAGCAGTTCTTC.

The V and J genes are TRBV29-1 and TRBJ1-1; perhaps TRBD1 as D (5 bases). V lost 1 base, J lost 5 bases, and 8 bases lay in between. The CDR3 has 12 amino acids. CDR1 is SQVTM, CDR2 ANQGSEA, per germline. CDR3 sequence (DNA): TGCAGCGTTGAAGTGGGGCGGACTGAAGCTTTCTTT. Its protein is CSVEVGRTEAFF.

The rearrangement links TRBV30 to TRBJ1-2; 7 nucleotides align to TRBD1. The V gene's germline CDR1 is GTSNPN and CDR2 SVGIG (reference sequence). The CDR3 runs 11 residues. The V and J ends lost 4 bases and 4 bases, in that order; junction bases with no gene match: 0. CDR3 amino acids: CAWTGGYGYTF. The CDR3 nucleotides are TGTGCCTGGACAGGGGGCTATGGCTACACCTTC.

The chain employs TRBV5-6 and TRBJ1-3; possibly TRBD1 for D (6 bases). The CDR3 has 16 residues. CDR1 is SGHDT and CDR2 is YYEEEE in the germline V gene. Deletions cut 4 bases from V and 0 bases from J, with 14 bases between. The CDR3 sequence: CASSDLTGFSGNTIYF. In DNA, the CDR3 is TGTGCCAGCAGCGATTTAACAGGGTTCTCTGGAAACACCATATATTTT.

The chain is built from TRBV11-3 and TRBJ2-1; 7 positions agree with TRBD1. Germline V gene data show CDR1 as SGHNT and CDR2 as YENEEA. V shed 5 bases, J shed 5 bases, and the junction held 9 bases outside the gene matches. This CDR3 is built from 15 residues. Here the CDR3 reads CASSQRQGSDNEQFF. The CDR3 DNA follows: TGTGCCAGCAGCCAGCGACAGGGTAGCGACAATGAGCAGTTCTTC.

The rearrangement links TRBV27 to TRBJ1-5, with D perhaps TRBD1 (5 bases). Deletions cut 3 bases from V and 4 bases from J, with 13 bases between. The CDR3 loop spans 15 amino acids. The germline gives CDR1 MNHEY, CDR2 SMNVEV (reference sequence). CDR3 loop: CASSFTAGMNQPQHF. CDR3 sequence (DNA): TGTGCCAGCAGTTTTACGGCAGGGATGAATCAGCCCCAGCATTTT.

V gene TRBV14 combines with J gene TRBJ2-1; possibly TRBD2 for D (5 bases). Trimming shortened V by 1 base and J by 3 bases, and 10 bases separated the two germline ends. Germline V gene lookup returns CDR1 SGHDN and CDR2 FVKESK. The length of the CDR3 is 15 residues. CDR3 residues: CASSQGERNYNEQFF. DNA of the CDR3: TGTGCCAGCAGCCAAGGGGAGCGGAACTACAATGAGCAGTTCTTC.

This clone was counted between two and nine times. The chain carries TRBV5-5 and TRBJ1-5; D may be TRBD1 (6 bases). The germline CDR1 and CDR2 sequences are SGHKS and YYEKEE (reference sequence). Trimming took off 2 bases at V and 7 bases at J, with 16 bases between the two ends. The CDR3 contains 15 residues. The CDR3 sequence: CASSFGQGFWQPQHF. CDR3 nucleotides: TGTGCCAGCAGCTTCGGGCAGGGGTTTTGGCAGCCCCAGCATTTT.

V gene TRBV28 combines with J gene TRBJ2-7, with D uncertain. With 0 bases removed from V and 4 bases from J, the gap between germline ends came to 10 bases. Germline CDR1 and CDR2: MDHEN and SYDVKM. The CDR3 spans 14 residues. CDR3 in amino acids: CASSLWAAVYEQYF. Here the CDR3 DNA reads TGTGCCAGCAGTTTATGGGCGGCCGTTTACGAGCAGTACTTC.

The V and J genes are TRBV6-6 and TRBJ1-1; TRBD1 matches at 9 bases. The J segment lost 2 bases and the V segment lost 4 bases, leaving 5 bases of the junction unmatched. The CDR3 covers 15 residues. CDR1 and CDR2 from the germline V gene are MNHNY and SVGAGI (reference sequence). This CDR3 is CASSSLGQGNTEAFF. For the CDR3, the DNA is TGTGCCAGCAGTTCGTTGGGACAGGGTAACACTGAAGCTTTCTTT.